Below, one TCR beta chain is given with its context. Antigen specificity is unknown. Synthesis of cDNA was carried out by template-switch 5'RACE. The reaction used 10-nucleotide random UMIs. A single run covered 15-18 subjects with over 180 million TCR-beta sequences. Via MiXCR, TCRdb re-called the 5' RACE reads, giving one row per CDR3 protein. The sample has about 57,000 distinct CDR3 sequences, 9.5% to 15% seen once. The data derive from a study of neurological immune-mediated disorders. Unsorted libraries were derived from 2 million PBMCs stored at -80 C. Whole-study findings and limits: Patients with HTLV-1-associated myelopathy had the highest level of TCR clonal expansion, whereas patients with multiple sclerosis had the lowest level, falling beneath the level found in healthy controls.

The receptor's source is a woman aged 60-75 years with HTLV-1-associated myelopathy (HAM/TSP). The specimen was PBMCs.

The CDR3 spells CASSSPGQANYGYTF. The CDR3 nucleotides are TGTGCCAGCAGTTCACCGGGACAGGCTAACTATGGCTACACCTTC. The J gene is TRBJ1-2, the V gene TRBV28; 8 nucleotides line up with TRBD1. Looked up from germline, CDR1 is MDHEN and CDR2 is SYDVKM. The CDR3 sequence is 15 residues long. V lost 4 bases and J lost 0; bases outside the gene matches: 4.